This T cell receptor (beta chain) is drawn from a study of blood T cell repertoires in COVID-19. Study context: The cDNA or gDNA used as material had been derived from T cells, B-cell-depleted T cells, or PBMCs.

The CDR3 is 13 residues long. With V trimmed by 4 bases and J by 15 bases, 11 bases remained unmatched. Germline loops: CDR1 MDHEN, CDR2 SYDVKM. In the original workflow: How many nucleated cells were present was estimated from reference gene primer amplification. TCRdb keeps only in-frame clones here, not all; method: immunoSEQ multiplex PCR. V and J calls and clone size follow that table, whereas D and trimming were derived from the DNA. The table lists about 170,000 clones, 84% of them singletons. The sample comprised peripheral blood. The V call is TRBV28, the J call TRBJ2-1; 8 positions match TRBD1. This clonotype was sampled from a woman older than 75 with COVID-19, enrolled during active disease. The CDR3 DNA follows: TGTGCCAGCAGTTCGCCCGACAGGGGTATGTGGTTCTTC. Translating it yields CASSSPDRGMWFF.